These 2 T cell receptor beta chains came from one sample sequenced in a study of shared clonotypes between healthy human individuals. Data came from immunoSEQ multiplex PCR; TCRdb stores just in-frame clones and leaves some out. The sample lists some 2.1 million clones; 90% to 95% were seen once. The sample taken for sequencing was naive CD4+ T cells sorted from blood. The subset: CD45RA+ positively selected. The receptors were gathered from a man aged 18 to 30 in good health.

The sample holds one count of this clone. The chain joins TRBV7-9 to TRBJ2-2; 10 positions agree with TRBD2. The V segment lost 4 bases and the J segment 0 bases; nucleotides outside the gene matches: 8. Germline CDR1 and CDR2: SEHNR and FQNEAQ (reference sequence). The length of the CDR3 is 18 residues. The DNA for the CDR3 is TGTGCCAGCAGCTCTCTAAGCGGGAGGGAAGCGAACACCGGGGAGCTGTTTTTT. Amino acid sequence: CASSSLSGREANTGELFF. Based on the CDR3 plus reference TRBV7-9 and TRBJ2-2, the full variable domain is DTGVSQNPRHKITKRGQNVTFRCDPISEHNRLYWYRQTLGQGPEFLTYFQNEAQLEKSRLLSDRFSAERPKGSFSTLEIQRTEQGDSAMYLCASSSLSGREANTGELFFGEGSRLTVL.

The chain carries TRBV5-4 and TRBJ2-5; no definite D call. The germline V gene has CDR1 SGHNT and CDR2 YYREEE (reference sequence). The CDR3 totals 13 residues. The germline V and J ends were trimmed by 0 bases and 1 base, with 4 bases remaining between them. The CDR3 region has the DNA TGTGCCAGCAGCTTGGACTTCCAAGAGACCCAGTACTTC. Protein sequence: CASSLDFQETQYF.